This TCR beta chain was sequenced for a study of CD8 T cells in ankylosing spondylitis. TCRdb re-derived calls from the 5' RACE reads in MiXCR, one entry per CDR3 protein. The sample consists of roughly 60,000 distinct CDR3 sequences, roughly 6.1% of them appearing once. The germline V and J ends were trimmed by 5 bases and 6 bases, with 10 bases remaining between them. Germline values: CDR1 LGHNA, CDR2 YSLEER. CDR3 length equals 12 residues. The sequencing input was synovial fluid, either unsorted or a sorted T cell fraction (not recorded which). The receptor was isolated from a male donor with ankylosing spondylitis. The chain links TRBV4-3 to TRBJ1-2; no firm D call. The CDR3 nucleotides read TGCGCCAGCAGCTCAGGCCAGAATGGCTACACCTTC. This encodes CASSSGQNGYTF.